The 17 T cell receptor beta chains presented below share a single source sample, sequenced in a study of molecular identifiers for immune sequencing clone quantification. From the PCR reads, TCRdb called clonotypes with MiXCR, one entry per CDR3 protein. There are roughly 630,000 distinct CDR3 sequences in the sample; 25% occur only once, and roughly 0.83% lies in the top ten. The source material was naive CD8+ T cells from blood, with Jurkat cell RNA spiked in. Subset described: FACS-sorted CD8+CD4-CCR7+CD45RA+ naive T cells. Every receptor here comes from a human donor in good health. Some libraries in this study had Jurkat cell RNA spiked in.

On this clonotype itself: A read error is possible here, since a much larger clone lies one base away. The chain links TRBV6-5 to TRBJ2-3; 7 bases line up with TRBD2. Per germline, CDR1 MNHEY and CDR2 SVGAGI. V was pared by 2 bases and J by 6 bases, with 11 bases of the junction left unmatched. The CDR3 spans 16 residues. The CDR3 region is CASSYLRPAGTDTQYF. The CDR3 DNA reads as TGTGCCAGCAGTTACCTCCGACCAGCGGGAACGGATACGCAGTATTTT.

About this clonotype: This may come from a read error, since a much larger clone is one base off. This chain links TRBV5-6 with TRBJ1-4; D uncertain. The CDR3 is 14 amino acids. Germline CDR1 is SGHDT and CDR2 is YYEEEE. In DNA, the CDR3 is TGTGCCAGCAGCTTGGGTTCCGGAAATGATAAACTGTTTTTT. Amino acid sequence: CASSLGSGNDKLFF.

The chain has TRBV28 and TRBJ2-2; TRBD2 aligns across 7 bases. V shed 10 bases, J shed 0 bases, and the junction held 5 bases outside the gene matches. Germline lookup yields CDR1 MDHEN and CDR2 SYDVKM. There are 14 residues in the CDR3. CDR3 sequence: CATTGLSNTGELFF. In DNA form, the CDR3 reads TGTGCCACTACGGGACTATCGAACACCGGGGAGCTGTTTTTT. The variable domain in full, completed from reference TRBV28 and TRBJ2-2, reads DVKVTQSSRYLVKRTGEKVFLECVQDMDHENMFWYRQDPGLGLRLIYFSYDVKMKEKGDIPEGYSVSREKKERFSLILESASTNQTSMYLCATTGLSNTGELFFGEGSRLTVL.

This clonotype has just a few counts. The chain employs TRBV2 and TRBJ2-3; 12 bases align to TRBD2. The trim removed 1 base at V and 3 bases at J, leaving 2 bases unmatched. Germline CDR1 reads SNHLY; CDR2 reads FYNNEI. This CDR3 contains 16 residues. The CDR3 nucleotides are TGTGCCAGCAGTGAAGGACTAGCGGGAGAAACAGATACGCAGTATTTT. Its protein product is CASSEGLAGETDTQYF.

The chain carries TRBV30 and TRBJ2-7; 7 bases are a match to TRBD2. The CDR3 has 16 amino acids. Germline trimming cut 5 bases from V and 1 base from J; bases unmatched to any gene: 14. Germline CDR1 GTSNPN, CDR2 SVGIG (reference sequence). CDR3 in DNA: TGTGCCTGGGGAAGTACTAGCGCCGTCTGGTCCTACGAGCAGTACTTC. As protein: CAWGSTSAVWSYEQYF.

This clonotype was counted ten times or more. J is TRBJ1-5 and V is TRBV4-2, with D perhaps TRBD1 (6 bases). The germline gives CDR1 LGHNA, CDR2 YNFKEQ. The CDR3 is 16 residues long. Deletions cut 0 bases from V and 4 bases from J, with 13 bases between. The CDR3 nucleotides read TGTGCCAGCAGCCAAGATTTTACAGGGAGGAATCAGCCCCAGCATTTT. Its protein product is CASSQDFTGRNQPQHF.

This clonotype was found many times. The chain couples TRBV7-2 to TRBJ2-7, with 10 nucleotides matching TRBD1. Germline assignment: CDR1 SGHTA and CDR2 FQGNSA. The CDR3 has 15 amino acids. V lost 2 bases, J lost 4 bases, and 5 bases stayed unmatched. CDR3 region: CASSLLTGQGYEQYF. CDR3 nucleotides: TGTGCCAGCAGCTTATTGACGGGACAGGGGTACGAGCAGTACTTC.

This clonotype has a count of ten or more. This chain links TRBV6-2 or TRBV6-3 with TRBJ2-2, with TRBD2 identical over 13 bases. V lost 6 bases, J lost 7 bases, and 8 bases stayed unmatched. Germline V gene data show CDR1 as MNHEY and CDR2 as SVGEGT. The CDR3 has 16 residues. DNA of the CDR3: TGTGCCAGCAGCCCGGGACTAGCGGGACCTCACGGGGAGCTGTTTTTT. Protein: CASSPGLAGPHGELFF.

This clonotype turned up a few times. The rearrangement uses TRBV2 and TRBJ2-4; 13 bases are shared with TRBD2. Germline assignment: CDR1 SNHLY and CDR2 FYNNEI. V shed 5 bases and J 8 bases; nucleotides not matched to a gene: 6. This CDR3 comprises 15 residues. The CDR3 DNA reads TGTGCCAGCAGTACCGGACTAGCGGGAGTTGACATTCAGTACTTC. The encoded protein is CASSTGLAGVDIQYF.

Remarks on this clonotype: Possible read error: a much larger clone is one base away. It is likely a read error, because the conserved phenylalanine at the end of the CDR3 is missing. The V gene is TRBV4-1, the J gene TRBJ1-2; maybe TRBD1 (5 bases). The germline V gene has CDR1 MGHRA and CDR2 YSYEKL. V was shortened by 0 bases and J by 5 bases, with 16 bases between the two germline ends. The CDR3 totals 16 residues. The CDR3 coding sequence is TGCGCCAGCAGCCAAGATTGGGGCGGAGGGTCTTATGGCTACACCCTC. Amino acid sequence: CASSQDWGGGSYGYTL.

This clonotype was seen a handful of times. The rearrangement uses TRBV2 and TRBJ2-1; D is possibly TRBD1 (5 bases). CDR1 is SNHLY and CDR2 is FYNNEI in the germline V gene. V was trimmed by 7 bases and J by 9 bases, leaving 13 bases between them. The CDR3 extends over 12 amino acids. CDR3 loop: CASTEVGLEQFF. The CDR3 nucleotides are TGTGCCAGCACCGAAGTGGGGCTTGAGCAGTTCTTC.

The chain joins TRBV28 to TRBJ1-2, with D possibly matching TRBD1 (5 bases). CDR1 MDHEN and CDR2 SYDVKM come from the germline V gene. The ends were cut back, 4 bases at V and 8 bases at J, with 20 bases in the middle. There are 15 residues in the CDR3. CDR3 protein: CASSSGDGPTRGYTF. The CDR3 DNA sequence: TGTGCCAGCAGTTCGGGGGACGGCCCTACGAGGGGCTACACCTTC.

This clonotype was found many times. The genes are TRBV7-9 and TRBJ1-1; 11 bases are a match to TRBD1. Germline CDR1 reads SEHNR; CDR2 reads FQNEAQ (reference sequence). V shed 2 bases, J shed 2 bases, and the junction held 4 bases outside the gene matches. The CDR3 totals 16 residues. The CDR3 loop reads CASSLTGTGGNTEAFF. The CDR3 DNA reads TGTGCCAGCAGCTTAACAGGGACAGGGGGTAACACTGAAGCTTTCTTT. The variable domain in full, with the rest retrieved from reference TRBV7-9 and TRBJ1-1, is DTGVSQNPRHKITKRGQNVTFRCDPISEHNRLYWYRQTLGQGPEFLTYFQNEAQLEKSRLLSDRFSAERPKGSFSTLEIQRTEQGDSAMYLCASSLTGTGGNTEAFFGQGTRLTVV.

Ten or more counts support this clonotype. The chain uses TRBV12-3 or TRBV12-4 and TRBJ1-5; D call uncertain. V lost 5 bases, J lost 0 bases, and 14 bases lay in between. CDR3 length equals 16 residues. The CDR3 spells CASSPHLGISNQPQHF. The CDR3, as DNA: TGTGCCAGCAGTCCCCATCTAGGGATTAGCAATCAGCCCCAGCATTTT.

The chain links TRBV6-5 to TRBJ1-1; the match to TRBD1 covers 8 bases. With 6 bases clipped from V and 0 bases from J, the junction kept 6 bases outside the gene matches. Per germline, CDR1 MNHEY and CDR2 SVGAGI. The CDR3 sequence is 15 residues long. DNA for the CDR3: TGTGCCAGCAGCTCAGACAGGGGCTTGAACACTGAAGCTTTCTTT. Its translation: CASSSDRGLNTEAFF.

The chain is built from TRBV4-3 and TRBJ1-4; no firm D call. Germline CDR1 is LGHNA and CDR2 is YSLEER. This CDR3 region has 14 residues. Trimming took off 2 bases at V and 6 bases at J, with 10 bases between the two ends. CDR3 residues: CASSQSGVDEKLFF. CDR3 nucleotide sequence: TGCGCCAGCAGCCAATCCGGGGTGGATGAAAAACTGTTTTTT.

The CDR3 protein is CSARDLRGGSNQPQHF. CDR3 DNA sequence: TGCAGTGCTAGAGATCTTCGGGGAGGTAGCAATCAGCCCCAGCATTTT. The rearrangement uses TRBV20-1 and TRBJ1-5; no clear D gene. Germline values: CDR1 DFQATT, CDR2 SNEGSKA (reference sequence). The CDR3 runs to 16 residues. V gave up 0 bases and J gave up 0 bases, with 12 bases separating them.